The rows below give T cell receptor beta chains drawn from one sample of a study of blood T cell repertoires in COVID-19. Only in-frame clones appear in the TCRdb table, and some are missing; sequencing was by immunoSEQ multiplex PCR. In the table there are just under 70,000 clones, roughly 89% of which are singletons. Specimen: peripheral blood. These receptors were taken from a young man with acute or convalescent COVID-19. The CDR3 runs from the conserved cysteine through the conserved F or W. Fields, in order: D gene, V gene, J gene, clone size, CDR3 protein, CDR3 DNA. The D gene is left open where the match is weak. Clone size is stated in some rows and not others, as once, few, many or a class when expanded.

d_gene: NA; v_gene: TRBV19; j_gene: TRBJ2-7; abundance: NA; CDR3aa: CASSMGPYEQYF; CDR3nt: TGTGCCAGTAGTATGGGGCCCTACGAGCAGTACTTC
d_gene: TRBD1; v_gene: TRBV28; j_gene: TRBJ2-3; abundance: few; CDR3aa: CASSPDRGPKDTQYF; CDR3nt: TGTGCCAGCAGTCCTGACAGGGGGCCTAAAGATACGCAGTATTTT
d_gene: NA; v_gene: TRBV14; j_gene: TRBJ1-2; abundance: NA; CDR3aa: CASSQAQLGGYTF; CDR3nt: TGTGCCAGCAGCCAAGCTCAGCTGGGCGGCTACACCTTC
d_gene: TRBD2; v_gene: TRBV28; j_gene: TRBJ2-4; abundance: NA; CDR3aa: CASSFAGRDIQYF; CDR3nt: TGTGCCAGCAGTTTTGCAGGGAGGGACATTCAGTACTTC
d_gene: NA; v_gene: TRBV4-1; j_gene: TRBJ2-1; abundance: NA; CDR3aa: CASSQESRKKQFF; CDR3nt: TGCGCCAGCAGCCAAGAAAGCCGAAAGAAGCAGTTCTTC
d_gene: TRBD1; v_gene: TRBV27; j_gene: TRBJ2-7; abundance: NA; CDR3aa: CASSLKGWTGRGEQYF; CDR3nt: TGTGCCAGCAGTTTAAAAGGGTGGACAGGGCGGGGTGAGCAGTACTTC
d_gene: NA; v_gene: TRBV2; j_gene: TRBJ2-7; abundance: NA; CDR3aa: CASRPGTGSSYEQYF; CDR3nt: TGTGCCAGCAGACCCGGGACTGGGAGCTCCTACGAGCAGTACTTC
d_gene: TRBD1; v_gene: TRBV6-5; j_gene: TRBJ2-1; abundance: NA; CDR3aa: CASTIRDRVYNEQFF; CDR3nt: TGTGCCAGCACCATCCGGGACAGGGTTTACAATGAGCAGTTCTTC
d_gene: NA; v_gene: TRBV3-1/TRBV3-2; j_gene: TRBJ1-4; abundance: NA; CDR3aa: CASSLRGATNEKLFF; CDR3nt: TGTGCCAGCAGCCTTAGAGGCGCAACTAATGAAAAACTGTTTTTT
d_gene: NA; v_gene: TRBV28; j_gene: TRBJ1-6; abundance: NA; CDR3aa: CASIDRSTISPLHF; CDR3nt: TGTGCCAGCATCGACAGGAGTACCATTTCACCCCTCCACTTT
d_gene: TRBD1; v_gene: TRBV28; j_gene: TRBJ1-6; abundance: NA; CDR3aa: CASSLSQGYNSPLHF; CDR3nt: TGTGCCAGCAGTTTATCACAGGGGTATAATTCACCCCTCCACTTT
d_gene: NA; v_gene: TRBV5-1; j_gene: TRBJ2-5; abundance: NA; CDR3aa: CASLLSQTQYF; CDR3nt: TGCGCCAGCCTCCTATCTCAGACCCAGTACTTC
d_gene: NA; v_gene: TRBV5-1; j_gene: TRBJ2-1; abundance: few; CDR3aa: CASSLDKRAPPNEQFF; CDR3nt: TGCGCCAGCAGCTTGGATAAGCGGGCACCTCCCAATGAGCAGTTCTTC
d_gene: TRBD1; v_gene: TRBV5-8; j_gene: TRBJ2-3; abundance: NA; CDR3aa: CASSSRGQGAADTQYF; CDR3nt: TGTGCCAGCAGCTCCCGTGGACAGGGGGCAGCAGATACGCAGTATTTT
d_gene: TRBD1; v_gene: TRBV2; j_gene: TRBJ1-1; abundance: NA; CDR3aa: CASRQGMNTEAFF; CDR3nt: TGTGCCAGCAGACAGGGGATGAACACTGAAGCTTTCTTT
d_gene: TRBD2; v_gene: TRBV6-5; j_gene: TRBJ2-2; abundance: NA; CDR3aa: CASSPAGGPTGELFF; CDR3nt: TGTGCCAGCAGCCCAGCGGGAGGGCCCACCGGGGAGCTGTTTTTT
d_gene: TRBD2; v_gene: TRBV3-1/TRBV3-2; j_gene: TRBJ2-3; abundance: NA; CDR3aa: CASSQTGTSGRFADTQYF; CDR3nt: TGTGCCAGCAGCCAAACCGGGACTAGCGGGAGATTCGCAGATACGCAGTATTTT
d_gene: TRBD2; v_gene: TRBV7-9; j_gene: TRBJ2-5; abundance: few; CDR3aa: CASSFRGGSKQETQYF; CDR3nt: TGTGCCAGCAGCTTTCGTGGCGGGAGTAAACAAGAGACCCAGTACTTC
d_gene: TRBD1; v_gene: TRBV6-5; j_gene: TRBJ2-3; abundance: NA; CDR3aa: CASRQGATDTQYF; CDR3nt: TGTGCCAGCCGGCAGGGGGCCACAGATACGCAGTATTTT
d_gene: NA; v_gene: TRBV19; j_gene: TRBJ1-2; abundance: NA; CDR3aa: CASKDGIQGSYGYTF; CDR3nt: TGTGCCAGCAAAGACGGAATTCAGGGAAGCTATGGCTACACCTTC
d_gene: TRBD1; v_gene: TRBV19; j_gene: TRBJ2-3; abundance: few; CDR3aa: CASSMGQGADTQYF; CDR3nt: TGTGCCAGTAGTATGGGACAGGGGGCAGATACGCAGTATTTT
d_gene: NA; v_gene: TRBV11-2; j_gene: TRBJ2-1; abundance: few; CDR3aa: CASSLGRKTVHSYNEQFF; CDR3nt: TGTGCCAGCAGCTTAGGGAGAAAAACTGTCCACTCCTACAATGAGCAGTTCTTC
d_gene: NA; v_gene: TRBV27; j_gene: TRBJ2-5; abundance: NA; CDR3aa: CASSQRGETQYF; CDR3nt: TGTGCCAGCTCCCAGAGGGGGGAGACCCAGTACTTC
d_gene: TRBD1; v_gene: TRBV4-2; j_gene: TRBJ2-3; abundance: NA; CDR3aa: CASSQGLGGTGEPSTDTQYF; CDR3nt: TGTGCCAGCAGCCAAGGCCTAGGCGGGACAGGGGAACCTAGCACAGATACGCAGTATTTT
d_gene: NA; v_gene: TRBV19; j_gene: TRBJ2-3; abundance: NA; CDR3aa: CASSISGDTQYF; CDR3nt: TGTGCCAGTAGCATCAGCGGCGATACGCAGTATTTT